This T cell receptor beta chain was obtained from a study of blood T cell repertoires in COVID-19. As for the study in general: Samples came from the United States, Italy and Spain, spanning acute and convalescent COVID-19.

Clones were sequenced by immunoSEQ multiplex PCR, and TCRdb holds only the in-frame ones, with some missing. Of 200,000 to 250,000 clones in the sample, about nine tenths were seen once. The CDR3 loop spans 15 amino acids. Trimming removed 5 bases at V and 0 bases at J, with 13 bases between. The V gene's germline CDR1 is SGHRS and CDR2 YFSETQ. V usage is TRBV5-1 and J usage is TRBJ2-3; tentative D call: TRBD2 (5 bases). This clonotype was obtained from a man aged 80 or over with acute or convalescent COVID-19. The source material was peripheral blood. CDR3 nucleotide sequence: TGCGCCAGCAGGTTAGGGAGTCCGAGCACAGATACGCAGTATTTT. Translation gives CASRLGSPSTDTQYF.